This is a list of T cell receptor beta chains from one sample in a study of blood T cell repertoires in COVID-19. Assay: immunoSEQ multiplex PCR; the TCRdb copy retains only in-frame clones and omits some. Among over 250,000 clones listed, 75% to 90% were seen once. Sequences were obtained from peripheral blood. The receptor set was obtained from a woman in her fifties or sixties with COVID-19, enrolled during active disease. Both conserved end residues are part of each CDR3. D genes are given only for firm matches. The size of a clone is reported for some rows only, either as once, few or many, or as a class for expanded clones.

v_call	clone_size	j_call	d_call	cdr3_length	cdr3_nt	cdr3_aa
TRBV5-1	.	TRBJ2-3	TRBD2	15	TGCGCCAGCAGCCTGTCCCCTAGCGGGTATGATACGCAGTATTTT	CASSLSPSGYDTQYF
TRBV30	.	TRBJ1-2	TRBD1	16	TGTGCCTGTCAAACCGGGACAGGGTTGATTTCCTATGGCTACACCTTC	CACQTGTGLISYGYTF
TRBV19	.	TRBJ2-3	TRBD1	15	TGTGCCAGTAGTCGAGGACAGGGAACCACAGATACGCAGTATTTT	CASSRGQGTTDTQYF
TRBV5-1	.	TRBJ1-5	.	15	TGCGCCAGCAGCCTAACACAGGGTCCCAATCAGCCCCAGCATTTT	CASSLTQGPNQPQHF
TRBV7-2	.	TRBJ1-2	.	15	TGTGCCAGCAGCTCCCAAGGACAGATCTACTCGGGCTACACCTTC	CASSSQGQIYSGYTF
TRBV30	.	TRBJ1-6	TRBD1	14	TGTGCCTGGAGCGCGGGACAGGGGGTAATTTCCCTCCACTTT	CAWSAGQGVISLHF
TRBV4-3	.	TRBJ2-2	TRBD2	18	TGCGCCAGCAGCCAAGAGGGCGGACTAGCGGGAGCAATCGGGGAGCTGTTTTTT	CASSQEGGLAGAIGELFF
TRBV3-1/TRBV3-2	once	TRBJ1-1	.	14	TGTGCCAGCAGCCAAGTCGGAGCGAACACTGAAGCTTTCTTT	CASSQVGANTEAFF
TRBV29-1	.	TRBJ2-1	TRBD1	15	TGCAGCGTCAGACAGGGGGCCGGGTCCTACAATGAGCAGTTCTTC	CSVRQGAGSYNEQFF
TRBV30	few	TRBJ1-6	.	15	TGTGCCTGGAGCTCACAAAGCGGCCTGGGCTCACCCCTCCACTTT	CAWSSQSGLGSPLHF
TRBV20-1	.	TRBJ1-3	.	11	TGCAGTGCTGCGTCTGGAAACACCATATATTTT	CSAASGNTIYF
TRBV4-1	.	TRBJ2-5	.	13	TGCGCCAGCAGCCAAGTTTCACAAGAGACCCAGTACTTC	CASSQVSQETQYF
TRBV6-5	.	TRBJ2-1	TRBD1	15	TGTGCCAGCATACGTGACAGGGTTTCCTACAATGAGCAGTTCTTC	CASIRDRVSYNEQFF
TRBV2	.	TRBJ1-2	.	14	TGTGCCAGCAGTGAACTCAGGGCTAGGGATGGCTACACCTTC	CASSELRARDGYTF
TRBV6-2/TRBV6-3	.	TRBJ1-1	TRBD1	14	TGTGCCAGCAGTTTAAACAGGGGAAACACTGAAGCTTTCTTT	CASSLNRGNTEAFF
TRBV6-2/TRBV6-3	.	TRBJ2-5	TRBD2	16	TGTGCCAGCAGTTCCTGGACTAGCGGGAGTGAGAAGACCCAGTACTTC	CASSSWTSGSEKTQYF
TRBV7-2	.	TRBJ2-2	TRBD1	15	TGTGCCAGCAGAAGACAGGGGGCTTACACCGGGGAGCTGTTTTTT	CASRRQGAYTGELFF
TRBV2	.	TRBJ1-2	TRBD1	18	TGTGCCAGCAGTGAAGCAGCAACAGGGGACGGGGGAGACTATGGCTACACCTTC	CASSEAATGDGGDYGYTF
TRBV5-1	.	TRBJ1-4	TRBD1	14	TGCGCCAGCAGCTCCGGGACAGAAAATGAAAAACTGTTTTTT	CASSSGTENEKLFF
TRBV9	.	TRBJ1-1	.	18	TGTGCCAGCAGCCACCTCGGCGGGGGGGCGAAGGGTGGCACTGAAGCTTTCTTT	CASSHLGGGAKGGTEAFF
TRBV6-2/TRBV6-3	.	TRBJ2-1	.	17	TGTGCCAGCAGTTACTCGTCGCCGGGGTCGGGGTACAATGAGCAGTTCTTC	CASSYSSPGSGYNEQFF
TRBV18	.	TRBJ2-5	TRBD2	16	TGTGCCAGCTCACGCAGACTAGCGGGAGCAGGAGAGACCCAGTACTTC	CASSRRLAGAGETQYF